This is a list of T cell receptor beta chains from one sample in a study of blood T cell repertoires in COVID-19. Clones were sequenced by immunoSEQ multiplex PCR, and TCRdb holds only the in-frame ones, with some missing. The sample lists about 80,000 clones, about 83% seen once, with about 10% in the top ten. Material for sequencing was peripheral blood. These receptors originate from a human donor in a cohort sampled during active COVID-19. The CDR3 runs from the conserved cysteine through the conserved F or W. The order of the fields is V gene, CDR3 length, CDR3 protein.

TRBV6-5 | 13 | CASSLTDNYGYTF
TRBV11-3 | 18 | CASSPGLAGVGPYNEQFF
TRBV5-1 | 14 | CASSQSDIDYGYTF
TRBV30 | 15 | CAWSVASAGPKVQYF
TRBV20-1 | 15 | CSASPRTGANEKLFF
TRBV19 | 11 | CASTNSYGYTF
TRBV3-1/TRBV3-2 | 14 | CASSPRQGAEKLFF
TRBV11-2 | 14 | CASSAPRGRETQYF
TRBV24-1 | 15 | CATSDSTGAGEKLFF
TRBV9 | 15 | CASSVSGGINQPQHF
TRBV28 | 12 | CASSSRRTEAFF
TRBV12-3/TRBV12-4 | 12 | CASRTKGGGYTF
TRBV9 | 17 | CASSVGQGEMGNQPQHF
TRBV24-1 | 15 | CATSDKDSLNEKLFF
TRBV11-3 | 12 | CASSRTSYEQYF
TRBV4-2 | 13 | CASSQEQGYGYTF
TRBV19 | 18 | CASIRTGELKGPLDGYTF
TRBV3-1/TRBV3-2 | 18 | CASSRSGTSGGGGETQYF
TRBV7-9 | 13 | CASSFAGNQPQHF
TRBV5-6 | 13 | CASSLTGGETQYF
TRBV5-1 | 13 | CASKIGGTDTQYF
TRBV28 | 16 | CASSLVGTGNVGELFF